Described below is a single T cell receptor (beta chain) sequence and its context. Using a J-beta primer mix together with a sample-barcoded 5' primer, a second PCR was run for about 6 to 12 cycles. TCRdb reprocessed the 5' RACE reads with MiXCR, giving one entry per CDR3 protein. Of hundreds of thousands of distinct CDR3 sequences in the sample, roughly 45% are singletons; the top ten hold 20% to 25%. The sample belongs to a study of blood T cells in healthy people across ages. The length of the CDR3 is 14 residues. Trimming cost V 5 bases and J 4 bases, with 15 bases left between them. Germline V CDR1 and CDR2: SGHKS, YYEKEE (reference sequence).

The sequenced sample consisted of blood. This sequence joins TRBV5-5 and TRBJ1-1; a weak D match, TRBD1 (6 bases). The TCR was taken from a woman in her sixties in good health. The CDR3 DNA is TGTGCCAGCAGTCCAGGGGAGGGGAGCACTGAAGCTTTCTTT. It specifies CASSPGEGSTEAFF.